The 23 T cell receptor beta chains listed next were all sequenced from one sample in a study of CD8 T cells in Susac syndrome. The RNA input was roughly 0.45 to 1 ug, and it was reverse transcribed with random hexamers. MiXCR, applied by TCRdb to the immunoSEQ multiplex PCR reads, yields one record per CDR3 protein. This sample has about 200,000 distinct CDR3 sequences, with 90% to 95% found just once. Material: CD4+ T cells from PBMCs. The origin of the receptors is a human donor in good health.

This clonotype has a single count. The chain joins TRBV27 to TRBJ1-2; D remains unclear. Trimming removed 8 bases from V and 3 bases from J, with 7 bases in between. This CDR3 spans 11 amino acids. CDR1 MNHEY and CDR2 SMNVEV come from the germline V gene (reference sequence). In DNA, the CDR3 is TGTGCCAGCGCCGACTACTATGGCTACACCTTC. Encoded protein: CASADYYGYTF.

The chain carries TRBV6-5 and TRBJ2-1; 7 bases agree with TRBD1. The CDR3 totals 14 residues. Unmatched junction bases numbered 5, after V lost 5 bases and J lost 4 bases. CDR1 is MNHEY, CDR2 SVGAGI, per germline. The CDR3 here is CASSRGQRYNEQFF. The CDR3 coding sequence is TGTGCCAGCAGTCGGGGACAGCGATACAATGAGCAGTTCTTC.

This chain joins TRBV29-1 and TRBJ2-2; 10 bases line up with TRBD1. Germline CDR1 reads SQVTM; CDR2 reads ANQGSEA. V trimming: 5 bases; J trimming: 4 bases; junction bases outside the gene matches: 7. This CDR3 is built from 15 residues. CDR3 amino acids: CSVKGQGVGTGELFF. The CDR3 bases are TGCAGCGTTAAAGGACAGGGGGTTGGCACCGGGGAGCTGTTTTTT.

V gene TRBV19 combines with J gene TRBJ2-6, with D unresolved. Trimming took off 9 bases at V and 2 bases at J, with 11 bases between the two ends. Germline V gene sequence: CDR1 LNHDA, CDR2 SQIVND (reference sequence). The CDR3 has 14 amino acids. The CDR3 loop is CASHQFPGANVLTF. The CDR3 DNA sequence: TGTGCCAGCCATCAGTTCCCTGGGGCCAACGTCCTGACTTTC. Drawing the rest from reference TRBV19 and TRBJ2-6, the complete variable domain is DGGITQSPKYLFRKEGQNVTLSCEQNLNHDAMYWYRQDPGQGLRLIYYSQIVNDFQKGDIAEGYSVSREKKESFPLTVTSAQKNPTAFYLCASHQFPGANVLTFGAGSRLTVL.

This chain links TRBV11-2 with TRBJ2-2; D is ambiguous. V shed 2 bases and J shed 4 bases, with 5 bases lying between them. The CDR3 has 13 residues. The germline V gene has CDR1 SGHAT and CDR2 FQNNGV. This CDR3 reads CASSLLVTGELFF. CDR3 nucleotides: TGTGCCAGCAGCTTACTGGTCACCGGGGAGCTGTTTTTT.

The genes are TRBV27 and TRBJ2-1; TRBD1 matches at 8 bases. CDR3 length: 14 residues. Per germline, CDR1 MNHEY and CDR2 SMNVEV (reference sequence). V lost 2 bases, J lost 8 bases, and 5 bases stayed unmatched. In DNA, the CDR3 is TGTGCCAGCAGTTTAAAGGACAGGGTCGATGAGCAGTTCTTC. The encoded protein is CASSLKDRVDEQFF.

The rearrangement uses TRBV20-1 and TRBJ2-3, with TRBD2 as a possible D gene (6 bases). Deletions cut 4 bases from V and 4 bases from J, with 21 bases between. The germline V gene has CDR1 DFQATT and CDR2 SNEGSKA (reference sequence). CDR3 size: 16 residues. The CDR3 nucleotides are TGCAGTGCTACCCCTCCACTAGCTGGTGGGGCAGATACGCAGTATTTT. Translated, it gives CSATPPLAGGADTQYF.

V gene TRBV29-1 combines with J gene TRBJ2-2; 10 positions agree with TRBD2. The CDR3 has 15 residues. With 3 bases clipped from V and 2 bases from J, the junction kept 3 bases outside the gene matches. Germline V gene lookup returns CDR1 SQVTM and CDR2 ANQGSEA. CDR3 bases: TGCAGCGTTGATGCTAGCGGGGGAAACACCGGGGAGCTGTTTTTT. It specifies CSVDASGGNTGELFF.

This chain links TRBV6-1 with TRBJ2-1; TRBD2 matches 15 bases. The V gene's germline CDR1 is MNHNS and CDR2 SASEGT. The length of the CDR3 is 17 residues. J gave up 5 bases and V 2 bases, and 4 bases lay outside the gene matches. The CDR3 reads CASSEPWTSGRDNEQFF. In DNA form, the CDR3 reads TGTGCCAGCAGTGAACCCTGGACTAGCGGGAGGGACAATGAGCAGTTCTTC.

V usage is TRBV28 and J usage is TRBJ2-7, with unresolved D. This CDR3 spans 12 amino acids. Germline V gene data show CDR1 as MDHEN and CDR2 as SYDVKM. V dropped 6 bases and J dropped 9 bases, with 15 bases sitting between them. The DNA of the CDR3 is TGTGCCAGCAGCTCCGGGTCCGGCGGGCAGTACGTC. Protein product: CASSSGSGGQYV.

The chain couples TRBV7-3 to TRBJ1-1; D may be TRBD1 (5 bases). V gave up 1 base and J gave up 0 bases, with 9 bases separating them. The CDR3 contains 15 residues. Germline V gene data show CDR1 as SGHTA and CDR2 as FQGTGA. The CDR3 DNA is TGTGCCAGCAGCTTAAATGCAGGGATGAACACTGAAGCTTTCTTT. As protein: CASSLNAGMNTEAFF.

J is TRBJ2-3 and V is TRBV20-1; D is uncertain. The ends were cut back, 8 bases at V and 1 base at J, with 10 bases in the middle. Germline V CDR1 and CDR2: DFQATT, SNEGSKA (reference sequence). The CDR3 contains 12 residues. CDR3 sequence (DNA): TGCAGTTCCCCGTCGGGCACAGATACGCAGTATTTT. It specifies CSSPSGTDTQYF.

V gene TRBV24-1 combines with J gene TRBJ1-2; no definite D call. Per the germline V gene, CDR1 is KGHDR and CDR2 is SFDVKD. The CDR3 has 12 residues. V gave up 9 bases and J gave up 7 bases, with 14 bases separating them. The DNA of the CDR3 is TGTGCCACCTCGACTCAGACACGTGGCTACACCTTC. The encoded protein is CATSTQTRGYTF.

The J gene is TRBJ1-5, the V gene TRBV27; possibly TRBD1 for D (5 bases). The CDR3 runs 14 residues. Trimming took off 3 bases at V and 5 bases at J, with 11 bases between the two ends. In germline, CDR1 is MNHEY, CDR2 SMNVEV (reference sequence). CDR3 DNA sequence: TGTGCCAGCAGTTTTCGCGGGGGGGATCAGCCCCAGCATTTT. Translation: CASSFRGGDQPQHF.

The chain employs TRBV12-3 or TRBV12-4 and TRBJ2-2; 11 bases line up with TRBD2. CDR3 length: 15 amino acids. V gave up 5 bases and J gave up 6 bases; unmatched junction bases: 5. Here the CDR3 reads CASSPLAGGSGELFF. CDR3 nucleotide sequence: TGTGCCAGCAGTCCTCTAGCGGGAGGATCCGGGGAGCTGTTTTTT.

CDR3 loop: CASSQAGPYYGYTF. In nucleotides, the CDR3 is TGTGCCAGCAGCCAAGCAGGGCCTTACTATGGCTACACCTTC. This chain joins TRBV3-1 and TRBJ1-2, with D perhaps TRBD1 (5 bases). Germline values: CDR1 LGHDT, CDR2 YNNKEL (reference sequence). This CDR3 contains 14 residues. Trimming cost V 1 base and J 3 bases, with 9 bases left between them.

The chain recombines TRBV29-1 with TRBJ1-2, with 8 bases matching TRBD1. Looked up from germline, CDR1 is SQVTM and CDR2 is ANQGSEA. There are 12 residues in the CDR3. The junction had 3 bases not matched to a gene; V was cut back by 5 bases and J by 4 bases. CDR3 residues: CSVSGGGYGYTF. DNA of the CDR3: TGCAGCGTTTCAGGGGGCGGCTATGGCTACACCTTC.

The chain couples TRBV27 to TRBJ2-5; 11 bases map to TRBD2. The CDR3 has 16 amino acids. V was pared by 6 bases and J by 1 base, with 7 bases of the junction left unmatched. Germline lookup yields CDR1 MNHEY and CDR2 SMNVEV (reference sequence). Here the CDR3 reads CASSPGLAGPQETQYF. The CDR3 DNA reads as TGTGCCAGCAGCCCCGGACTAGCGGGTCCCCAAGAGACCCAGTACTTC.

The CDR3 DNA sequence: TGTGCCAGCAGCCCCCGGGGATCTAGCTCCTACGAGCAGTACTTC. This sequence encodes CASSPRGSSSYEQYF. V and J are TRBV27 and TRBJ2-7; TRBD2 is a possible D gene (5 bases). V was shortened by 6 bases and J by 0 bases, with 15 bases between the two germline ends. In germline, CDR1 is MNHEY, CDR2 SMNVEV (reference sequence). The CDR3 is made up of 15 amino acids.

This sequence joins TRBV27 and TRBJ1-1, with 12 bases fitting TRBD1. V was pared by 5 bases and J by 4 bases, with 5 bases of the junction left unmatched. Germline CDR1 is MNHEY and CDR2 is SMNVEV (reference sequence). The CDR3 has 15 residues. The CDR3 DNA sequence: TGTGCCAGCAGTCTGGGACAGGGGGCGGTCACTGAAGCTTTCTTT. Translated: CASSLGQGAVTEAFF.

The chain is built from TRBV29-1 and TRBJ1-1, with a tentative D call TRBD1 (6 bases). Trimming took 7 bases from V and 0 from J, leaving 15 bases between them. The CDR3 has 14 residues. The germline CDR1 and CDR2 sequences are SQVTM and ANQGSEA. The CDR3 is CSAAPGGMNTEAFF. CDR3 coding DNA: TGCAGCGCGGCACCGGGGGGCATGAACACTGAAGCTTTCTTT.

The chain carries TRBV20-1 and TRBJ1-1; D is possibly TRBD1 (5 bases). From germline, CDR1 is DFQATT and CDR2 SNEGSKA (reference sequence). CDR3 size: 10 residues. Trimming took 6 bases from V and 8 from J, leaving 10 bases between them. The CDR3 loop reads CSAWDGEAFF. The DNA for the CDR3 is TGCAGTGCGTGGGACGGAGAAGCTTTCTTT.

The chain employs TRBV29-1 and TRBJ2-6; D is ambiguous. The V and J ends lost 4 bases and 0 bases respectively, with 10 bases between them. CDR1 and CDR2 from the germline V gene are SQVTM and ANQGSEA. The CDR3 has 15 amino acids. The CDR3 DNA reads TGCAGCGTTGTTGGCCTTGTCTCTGGGGCCAACGTCCTGACTTTC. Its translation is CSVVGLVSGANVLTF.